This T cell receptor (beta chain) originates from a study of regulatory T cells in long-lasting Graves disease. Construction of TCR beta libraries relied on iRepertoire HTBI primers and on Arm-PCR targeting CDR3 regions. One entry per CDR3 protein, called by TCRdb with MiXCR from the multiplex PCR reads. The top ten clones hold 10% of a sample with hundreds of thousands of distinct CDR3 sequences, about 13% of them seen once. Time point defined: newly diagnosed GD, antithyroid drugs for less than 3 months. The authors made the TCR library using RNA they extracted from PBMCs. Trimming took 3 bases from V and 2 from J; bases not matched to a gene: 13. Germline V CDR1 and CDR2: MNHEY, SMNVEV (reference sequence). The CDR3 runs 18 residues. Study-level points and caveats: Sample size, which was small, may have reduced accuracy. Persistent disease showed a preference for TRBV28, TRBJ1-2 and TRBJ2-5.

Concerning this clonotype: The antigen remains undetermined.

This same sample was also taken into another study, of T cells in Graves' hyperthyroidism and ophthalmopathy. As reported in that work: A 13 V-J model separated ophthalmopathy from stable hyperthyroidism.

This sequence was found in a man aged 25 to 40 with Graves disease. This specimen consisted of peripheral blood mononuclear cells (PBMCs), obtained at new diagnosis, from a patient treated with antithyroid drugs. The chain employs TRBV27 and TRBJ2-5; 9 bases line up with TRBD2. The CDR3 bases are TGTGCCAGCAGTTTTCGCGGGAGGGCCGGGTGGTTACAAGAGACCCAGTACTTC. Its translation: CASSFRGRAGWLQETQYF.